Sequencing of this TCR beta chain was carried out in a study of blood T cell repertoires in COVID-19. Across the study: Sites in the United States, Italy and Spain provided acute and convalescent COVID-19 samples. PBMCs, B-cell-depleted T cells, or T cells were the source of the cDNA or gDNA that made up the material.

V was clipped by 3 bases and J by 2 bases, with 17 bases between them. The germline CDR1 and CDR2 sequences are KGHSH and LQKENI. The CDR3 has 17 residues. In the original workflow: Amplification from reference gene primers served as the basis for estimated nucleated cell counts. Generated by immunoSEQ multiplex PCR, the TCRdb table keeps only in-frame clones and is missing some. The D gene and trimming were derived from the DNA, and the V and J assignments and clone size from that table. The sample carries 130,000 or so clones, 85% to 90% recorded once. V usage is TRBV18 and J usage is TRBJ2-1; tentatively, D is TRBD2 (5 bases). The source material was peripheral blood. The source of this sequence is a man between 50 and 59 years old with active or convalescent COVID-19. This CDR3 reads CASSPPSRGSTYNEQFF. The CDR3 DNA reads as TGTGCCAGCTCACCCCCTTCCCGAGGGTCTACCTACAATGAGCAGTTCTTC.